These 30 T cell receptor beta chains were sequenced from one sample in a study of blood T cell repertoires in COVID-19. Sequencing was performed with immunoSEQ multiplex PCR; in TCRdb, only in-frame clones are kept and a portion is missing. The data contain over 150,000 clones, over 90% of them singletons. The source material was peripheral blood. The source of these receptors is a man aged 45-65 years with acute or convalescent COVID-19.

The rearrangement uses TRBV30 and TRBJ2-5, with 8 bases fitting TRBD2. The germline V gene has CDR1 GTSNPN and CDR2 SVGIG (reference sequence). J lost 0 bases, V lost 0 bases, and 6 bases had no gene match. The CDR3 runs to 16 residues. CDR3 DNA: TGTGCCTGGAGTGTACAGGGTAGCGGGAACCAAGAGACCCAGTACTTC. Amino acid sequence: CAWSVQGSGNQETQYF.

The chain couples TRBV18 to TRBJ1-5; D is unresolved. V shed 6 bases and J shed 0 bases, with 12 bases lying between them. Germline V lookup: CDR1 KGHSH, CDR2 LQKENI. The CDR3 covers 15 residues. As DNA, the CDR3 is TGTGCCAGCTCCGCTACGCGGGGTAGCAATCAGCCCCAGCATTTT. This codes for CASSATRGSNQPQHF.

The chain is built from TRBV15 and TRBJ1-1; TRBD1 is a possible D gene (6 bases). This CDR3 spans 13 amino acids. Germline CDR1 reads LNHNV; CDR2 reads YYDKDF (reference sequence). Trimming removed 0 bases at V and 10 bases at J, with 12 bases between. The CDR3 is CATSRDLQGRAFF. The CDR3 bases are TGTGCCACCAGCAGAGATCTCCAGGGGAGAGCTTTCTTT.

As DNA, the CDR3 is TGTGCCAGCAGCGTCGGTAGCGGGAGCGGGGTACCGCCGGGGGAGACCCAGTACTTC. It encodes CASSVGSGSGVPPGETQYF. The chain has TRBV9 and TRBJ2-5, with 9 bases that match TRBD2. The ends lost 2 bases at V and 5 bases at J; junction bases unmatched: 19. The length of the CDR3 is 19 residues. Germline CDR1 SGDLS, CDR2 YYNGEE.

This clone was observed once. This chain connects TRBV7-3 to TRBJ1-3, with D uncertain. Trimming shortened V by 2 bases and J by 8 bases, and 10 bases separated the two germline ends. CDR1 is SGHTA and CDR2 is FQGTGA in the germline V gene. CDR3 length equals 13 residues. The CDR3, as DNA: TGTGCCAGCAGCTTAGGAGTGGAGGACACCATATATTTT. Protein: CASSLGVEDTIYF.

This clone occurred once. This sequence joins TRBV5-4 and TRBJ2-1; D perhaps matches TRBD2 (5 bases). Trimming cost V 5 bases and J 9 bases, with 21 bases left between them. Germline V lookup: CDR1 SGHNT, CDR2 YYREEE (reference sequence). The CDR3 has 15 residues. The CDR3 nucleotides read TGTGCCAGCAGGGACTTTGGTCCAATTCGTGGTGAGCAGTTCTTC. Residues: CASRDFGPIRGEQFF. The whole variable domain, filled in from reference TRBV5-4 and TRBJ2-1, reads ETGVTQSPTHLIKTRGQQVTLRCSSQSGHNTVSWYQQALGQGPQFIFQYYREEENGRGNFPPRFSGLQFPNYSSELNVNALELDDSALYLCASRDFGPIRGEQFFGPGTRLTVL.

The chain has TRBV6-2 or TRBV6-3 and TRBJ1-1; D may be TRBD1 (5 bases). V lost 6 bases to trimming and J lost 4 bases, with 15 bases between them. The CDR3 has 14 residues. Germline-derived CDR1 and CDR2 are MNHEY and SVGEGT. The CDR3 DNA is TGTGCCAGCAGCATAGGGGTTTTCCTCACTGAAGCTTTCTTT. The encoded protein is CASSIGVFLTEAFF.

The chain employs TRBV9 and TRBJ2-1; 9 bases line up with TRBD2. This CDR3 contains 18 residues. The V gene end was trimmed by 0 bases and the J gene end by 4 bases; junction bases not matched to a gene: 11. Per germline, CDR1 SGDLS and CDR2 YYNGEE. In DNA form, the CDR3 reads TGTGCCAGCAGCGTAGCCAGCAGCTTTAGCGGGAGATACAATGAGCAGTTCTTC. This translates into CASSVASSFSGRYNEQFF.

The chain combines TRBV5-5 with TRBJ1-2; TRBD1 is a possible D gene (6 bases). The CDR3 sequence is 13 residues long. The germline V gene encodes CDR1 SGHKS and CDR2 YYEKEE (reference sequence). The V gene lost 3 bases and the J gene lost 4 bases, with 10 bases spanning the gap. In nucleotides, the CDR3 is TGTGCCAGCAGCTCCGGGACACTCTATGGCTACACCTTC. Protein: CASSSGTLYGYTF.

The chain uses TRBV30 and TRBJ2-3, with a weak D call TRBD2 (7 bases). CDR3 size: 14 residues. Trimming shortened V by 2 bases and J by 2 bases, and 11 bases separated the two germline ends. Per germline, CDR1 GTSNPN and CDR2 SVGIG (reference sequence). For the CDR3, the DNA is TGTGCCTGGAGTAAGGGGGGGTCCACAGATACGCAGTATTTT. This encodes CAWSKGGSTDTQYF.

The chain has TRBV27 and TRBJ2-3; 9 nucleotides line up with TRBD2. Per germline, CDR1 MNHEY and CDR2 SMNVEV (reference sequence). The CDR3 loop spans 16 amino acids. The V gene end was trimmed by 4 bases and the J gene end by 8 bases; junction bases not matched to a gene: 13. The CDR3 is CASSSRGSGRPPTQYF. Written as DNA, the CDR3 is TGTGCCAGCAGTTCCCGGGGTAGCGGGAGACCGCCTACGCAGTATTTT.

The chain couples TRBV28 to TRBJ2-1, with 11 bases that match TRBD2. The CDR3 extends over 15 amino acids. Unmatched junction bases numbered 6, after V lost 6 bases and J lost 5 bases. CDR1 and CDR2 from the germline V gene are MDHEN and SYDVKM. The CDR3 nucleotides read TGTGCCAGCAGCGCGGGGACTAGCGGAGACAATGAGCAGTTCTTC. Translated, it gives CASSAGTSGDNEQFF.

The rearrangement uses TRBV4-2 and TRBJ1-4, with TRBD1 as a possible D gene (6 bases). V lost 4 bases and J lost 8, with 14 bases in between. In germline, CDR1 is LGHNA, CDR2 YNFKEQ. There are 14 residues in the CDR3. In DNA form, the CDR3 reads TGTGCCAGCAGCCCCGGCGCAGGGGAGGAAAAACTGTTTTTT. Protein sequence: CASSPGAGEEKLFF.

The CDR3: CASSRTSTSTDTQYF. The DNA for the CDR3 is TGTGCCAGCAGCCGGACAAGTACTAGCACAGATACGCAGTATTTT. The V and J genes are TRBV5-5 and TRBJ2-3; D may be TRBD1 (5 bases). Trimming stripped 4 bases from V and 0 bases from J, with 12 bases between. Germline V gene lookup returns CDR1 SGHKS and CDR2 YYEKEE (reference sequence). The length of the CDR3 is 15 residues.

This sequence joins TRBV7-9 and TRBJ1-4, with unresolved D. Germline V gives CDR1 SEHNR, CDR2 FQNEAQ (reference sequence). V gave up 5 bases and J gave up 2 bases, with 12 bases separating them. The CDR3 extends over 15 amino acids. Here the CDR3 DNA reads TGTGCCAGCAGCCCCATGTTAAGCACTAATGAAAAACTGTTTTTT. It codes for CASSPMLSTNEKLFF.

This clone was seen only once. The chain employs TRBV5-1 and TRBJ2-3; 7 bases map to TRBD2. Germline V lookup: CDR1 SGHRS, CDR2 YFSETQ. V shed 4 bases and J 6 bases; nucleotides not matched to a gene: 2. The CDR3 totals 12 residues. The CDR3 reads CASSILADTQYF. CDR3 bases: TGCGCCAGCAGCATACTAGCGGATACGCAGTATTTT.

CDR3 DNA sequence: TGTGCCAGCAGCTTAGTTGCCGGTACAGTAGGATATGGCTACACCTTC. Translating gives CASSLVAGTVGYGYTF. The chain joins TRBV11-2 to TRBJ1-2; D unclear. The length of the CDR3 is 16 residues. CDR1 and CDR2 (germline): SGHAT, FQNNGV. V was trimmed by 1 base and J by 5 bases, leaving 17 bases between them.

The chain uses TRBV18 and TRBJ1-3; D is uncertain. Trimming removed 2 bases from V and 2 bases from J, with 7 bases in between. The CDR3 totals 14 residues. Germline V gene data show CDR1 as KGHSH and CDR2 as LQKENI. CDR3: CASSPDTPGNTIYF. In nucleotides, the CDR3 is TGTGCCAGCTCACCAGACACCCCTGGAAACACCATATATTTT. The variable domain in full, with the rest retrieved from reference TRBV18 and TRBJ1-3, is NAGVMQNPRHLVRRRGQEARLRCSPMKGHSHVYWYRQLPEEGLKFMVYLQKENIIDESGMPKERFSAEFPKEGPSILRIQQVVRGDSAAYFCASSPDTPGNTIYFGEGSWLTVV.

This chain connects TRBV7-9 to TRBJ2-7, with D perhaps matching TRBD1 (6 bases). With 3 bases removed from V and 5 bases from J, the gap between germline ends came to 14 bases. Germline-derived CDR1 and CDR2 are SEHNR and FQNEAQ (reference sequence). The CDR3 runs 14 residues. The CDR3 DNA sequence: TGTGCCAGCAGCTTCAGTCACAGGGCGCACGAGCAGTACGTC. Its protein product is CASSFSHRAHEQYV.

This chain links TRBV29-1 with TRBJ1-4; maybe TRBD1 (6 bases). The germline V and J ends were trimmed by 4 bases and 6 bases, with 15 bases remaining between them. The CDR3 is made up of 14 amino acids. CDR1 SQVTM and CDR2 ANQGSEA come from the germline V gene. The CDR3: CSVAGRGHYEKLFF. The CDR3 DNA reads as TGCAGCGTTGCGGGCAGGGGTCATTATGAAAAACTGTTTTTT.

This clone was seen a handful of times. The V call is TRBV19, the J call TRBJ2-1, with D perhaps matching TRBD1 (5 bases). V was shortened by 5 bases and J by 7 bases, with 18 bases between the two germline ends. This CDR3 has 15 amino acids. Germline assignment: CDR1 LNHDA and CDR2 SQIVND (reference sequence). The CDR3, as DNA: TGTGCCAGTAGTCGCCAGGGTTCCGGGCGGAATGAGCAGTTCTTC. This sequence encodes CASSRQGSGRNEQFF.

On this clone: The same CDR3 also results from other DNA sequences found in this sample. The V and J genes are TRBV19 and TRBJ1-1, with D possibly being TRBD1 (6 bases). The CDR3 covers 15 residues. V was trimmed by 1 base and J by 5 bases, leaving 14 bases between them. The germline V gene has CDR1 LNHDA and CDR2 SQIVND (reference sequence). The CDR3 reads CASSIAAGAGTEAFF. DNA of the CDR3: TGTGCCAGTAGTATAGCGGCGGGGGCGGGGACTGAAGCTTTCTTT.

The V call is TRBV6-6, the J call TRBJ1-6; D not resolved. The CDR3 is made up of 13 amino acids. Germline CDR1 MNHNY, CDR2 SVGAGI (reference sequence). Trimming cost V 0 bases and J 10 bases, with 7 bases left between them. CDR3 coding DNA: TGTGCCAGCAGTTACTCGGGCGAATCACCCCTCCACTTT. Translation: CASSYSGESPLHF.

V and J are TRBV6-5 and TRBJ1-6; TRBD1 matches 8 bases. Germline V gene data show CDR1 as MNHEY and CDR2 as SVGAGI. J was trimmed by 9 bases and V by 5 bases; bases with no gene match: 9. The CDR3 runs to 15 residues. CDR3 in DNA: TGTGCCAGCAGTCCCCCAACAGGGGGTTTTTCACCCCTCCACTTT. This sequence encodes CASSPPTGGFSPLHF.

The CDR3 DNA sequence: TGTGCCAGCAGTGAATCTCACAACCCCACGGGGGAGCAGTACGTC. This encodes CASSESHNPTGEQYV. This chain links TRBV2 with TRBJ2-7, with D possibly TRBD2 on 5 matching bases. Germline CDR1 SNHLY, CDR2 FYNNEI. The V gene lost 2 bases and the J gene lost 7 bases, with 18 bases spanning the gap. The CDR3 has 15 amino acids.

This clone was found once. The genes are TRBV29-1 and TRBJ2-5; 7 positions match TRBD1. Trimming removed 2 bases from V and 0 bases from J; junction bases left unmatched: 12. The CDR3 is made up of 17 amino acids. The germline V gene encodes CDR1 SQVTM and CDR2 ANQGSEA. The CDR3 DNA reads as TGCAGCGTTGAACGCGGATACAGGGGCGAGAACCAAGAGACCCAGTACTTC. Its translation: CSVERGYRGENQETQYF.

J is TRBJ2-1 and V is TRBV7-2; 8 positions agree with TRBD1. The germline gives CDR1 SGHTA, CDR2 FQGNSA. After removal of 5 bases from V and 7 bases from J, the junction contained 10 bases not matched to a gene. CDR3 size: 15 residues. The CDR3 loop is CASSRTGTLGNEQFF. CDR3 in DNA: TGTGCCAGCAGCCGGACAGGGACCCTCGGGAATGAGCAGTTCTTC.

CDR3 protein: CASSLNQGSFGNQPQHF. For the CDR3, the DNA is TGTGCCAGCAGCTTAAACCAGGGAAGCTTTGGCAATCAGCCCCAGCATTTT. The chain joins TRBV7-2 to TRBJ1-5; D may be TRBD1 (5 bases). V lost 2 bases to trimming and J lost 2 bases, with 16 bases between them. The CDR3 sequence is 17 residues long. Germline loops: CDR1 SGHTA, CDR2 FQGNSA.

The rearrangement links TRBV5-4 to TRBJ1-2; 8 nucleotides align to TRBD1. The V gene end was trimmed by 0 bases and the J gene end by 4 bases; junction bases not matched to a gene: 5. CDR3 length: 15 residues. CDR1 SGHNT and CDR2 YYREEE come from the germline V gene (reference sequence). The CDR3 here is CASSLEGQAIYGYTF. The CDR3 nucleotides read TGTGCCAGCAGCTTGGAGGGACAGGCGATCTATGGCTACACCTTC.

V and J are TRBV10-2 and TRBJ2-2; 7 bases agree with TRBD2. This CDR3 spans 16 amino acids. V lost 1 base to trimming and J lost 4 bases; unmatched junction nucleotides: 6. Germline CDR1 WSHSY, CDR2 SAAADI. CDR3 loop: CASSEWAGAATGELFF. The CDR3 DNA is TGCGCCAGCAGTGAGTGGGCGGGAGCGGCCACCGGGGAGCTGTTTTTT.